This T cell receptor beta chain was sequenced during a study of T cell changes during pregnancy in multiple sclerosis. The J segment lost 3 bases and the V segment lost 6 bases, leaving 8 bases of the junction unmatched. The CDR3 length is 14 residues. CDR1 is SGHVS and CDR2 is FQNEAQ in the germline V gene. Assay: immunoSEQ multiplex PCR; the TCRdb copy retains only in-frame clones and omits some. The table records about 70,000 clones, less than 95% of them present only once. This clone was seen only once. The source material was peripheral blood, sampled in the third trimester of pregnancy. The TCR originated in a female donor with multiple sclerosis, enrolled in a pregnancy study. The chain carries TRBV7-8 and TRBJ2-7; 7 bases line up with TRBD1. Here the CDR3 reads CASSRAGTDYEQYF. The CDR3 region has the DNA TGTGCCAGCAGTCGGGCCGGGACAGACTACGAGCAGTACTTC. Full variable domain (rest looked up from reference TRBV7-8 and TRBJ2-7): GAGVSQSPRYKVAKRGQDVALRCDPISGHVSLFWYQQALGQGPEFLTYFQNEAQLDKSGLPSDRFFAERPEGSVSTLKIQRTQQEDSAVYLCASSRAGTDYEQYFGPGTRLTVT.